This T cell receptor (beta chain) was recovered during a study of beta chain features in type 1 diabetes. The CDR3 has 16 residues. The V and J ends lost 5 bases and 4 bases, in that order; junction bases with no gene match: 6. Germline V CDR1 and CDR2: LNHNV, YYDKDF (reference sequence). Every bit of the isolated RNA underwent reverse transcription, so sequencing read expressed TCRB transcripts. Sequenced by immunoSEQ multiplex PCR; TCRdb stores in-frame clones only, minus some. The data show around 340,000 clones, roughly a fifth seen once. The clonotype comes from a woman between 18 and 29 years old in good health. V is TRBV15 and J is TRBJ2-1; TRBD2 matches 12 bases. Sample: naive CD4+ T cells from blood. As DNA, the CDR3 is TGTGCCACCAGCGGGGCTAGCGGGGGGGGGTACAATGAGCAGTTCTTC. Residues: CATSGASGGGYNEQFF.